A selection of T cell receptor beta chains follows, all from one sample in a study of beta chain features in type 1 diabetes. Clones were sequenced by immunoSEQ multiplex PCR, and TCRdb holds only the in-frame ones, with some missing. Of a few hundred thousand clones listed, around 13% are singletons. Sequencing used naive CD4+ T cells from blood. The receptors were gathered from a woman aged 18 to 35 with type 1 diabetes. CDR3s include the opening cysteine and the closing phenylalanine or tryptophan.

j_gene: TRBJ2-1
v_gene: TRBV11-3
CDR3aa: CASRPAGDEQFF

j_gene: TRBJ2-5
v_gene: TRBV7-9
CDR3aa: CASSFEYQETQYF

j_gene: TRBJ1-1
v_gene: TRBV29-1
CDR3aa: CSVAGTVAEAFF

j_gene: TRBJ2-5
v_gene: TRBV6-5
CDR3aa: CASRLGGEETQYF

j_gene: TRBJ1-4
v_gene: TRBV15
CDR3aa: CATSARTGGDEKLFF

j_gene: TRBJ2-7
v_gene: TRBV7-2
CDR3aa: CASSALDSSYEQYF

j_gene: TRBJ2-7
v_gene: TRBV7-2
CDR3aa: CASSNTYEQYF

j_gene: TRBJ2-1
v_gene: TRBV10-1
CDR3aa: CASRPGGTSGGKEQFF

j_gene: TRBJ2-1
v_gene: TRBV5-1
CDR3aa: CASSFSAGDYNEQFF

j_gene: TRBJ2-1
v_gene: TRBV12-5
CDR3aa: CASGLGLAGVEQFF

j_gene: TRBJ2-7
v_gene: TRBV28
CDR3aa: CASGGAGDEVTFYEQYF

j_gene: TRBJ2-5
v_gene: TRBV6-6
CDR3aa: CASSPPRTEETQYF

j_gene: TRBJ2-2
v_gene: TRBV9
CDR3aa: CASSASSGGAYTGELFF

j_gene: TRBJ2-3
v_gene: TRBV9
CDR3aa: CASSVVGRLRSTDTQYF

j_gene: TRBJ1-4
v_gene: TRBV9
CDR3aa: CASSVQNNEKLFF

j_gene: TRBJ2-3
v_gene: TRBV28
CDR3aa: CASSLANRRIVRAQYF

j_gene: TRBJ2-5
v_gene: TRBV28
CDR3aa: CASSTRTRSETQYF

j_gene: TRBJ1-2
v_gene: TRBV18
CDR3aa: CASSPSHRGDGYTF

j_gene: -
v_gene: TRBV7-2
CDR3aa: CASSRSTYEQYF

j_gene: -
v_gene: TRBV19
CDR3aa: CASNRSGISYEQYF

j_gene: TRBJ2-3
v_gene: TRBV28
CDR3aa: CASIAGAADTQYF

j_gene: TRBJ2-5
v_gene: TRBV19
CDR3aa: CASSMNGMGYQETQYF

j_gene: TRBJ2-5
v_gene: TRBV18
CDR3aa: CASSPRPGQEETQYF

j_gene: TRBJ1-1
v_gene: TRBV28
CDR3aa: CASRPQGQNTEAFF

j_gene: TRBJ2-7
v_gene: TRBV7-9
CDR3aa: CASSWGVGGSYEQYF

j_gene: TRBJ1-1
v_gene: TRBV29-1
CDR3aa: CSGGQTLNTEAFF

j_gene: TRBJ1-1
v_gene: TRBV4-3
CDR3aa: CASSQEEVRTEAFF

j_gene: TRBJ2-1
v_gene: TRBV19
CDR3aa: CASSTASGGVNEQFF

j_gene: TRBJ2-1
v_gene: TRBV7-8
CDR3aa: CASSPMGRLASYEQFF

j_gene: TRBJ2-7
v_gene: TRBV25-1
CDR3aa: CASAGQGASYEQYF

j_gene: TRBJ1-2
v_gene: TRBV5-6
CDR3aa: CASSLRGINGYTF

j_gene: TRBJ1-6
v_gene: TRBV2
CDR3aa: CASRKTGEASPLHF

j_gene: TRBJ1-1
v_gene: TRBV29-1
CDR3aa: CSVEGRTGVTEAFF

j_gene: TRBJ1-5
v_gene: TRBV27
CDR3aa: CASSLNRDQPQHF